This TCR beta chain was obtained from a study of blood T cell repertoires in COVID-19. Study-wide background: Donors in the United States, Italy and Spain gave samples during acute or convalescent COVID-19.

Germline CDR1 reads MNHEY; CDR2 reads SVGAGI. The length of the CDR3 is 12 residues. V was clipped by 6 bases and J by 4 bases; unmatched bases: 3. Individuals drawn from some 25 US areas were about 18 to 90 years old. Each participant's cohort was designated according to participant-reported clinical history. Data came from immunoSEQ multiplex PCR; TCRdb stores just in-frame clones and leaves some out. The sample holds about 170,000 clones, roughly 90% seen once. What was sequenced was PBMCs or T cells enriched from blood (not recorded which). This receptor was identified in a woman between 18 and 29 years old who had recovered from COVID-19. The chain recombines TRBV6-5 with TRBJ2-7, with 7 positions matching TRBD1. The CDR3 protein is CASSRDRYEQYF. In nucleotides, the CDR3 is TGTGCCAGCAGCCGGGACAGATACGAGCAGTACTTC.